Included here is one T cell receptor (beta chain) sequence, with context. This specimen belongs to a study of CD8 T cells in Susac syndrome. RNA in amounts of roughly 0.45 to 1 ug was reverse transcribed with random hexamers. Using its own MiXCR run on the immunoSEQ multiplex PCR reads, TCRdb lists one record per CDR3 protein. The data hold 75,000 to 80,000 distinct CDR3 sequences, with around 94% observed a single time. The V gene end was trimmed by 3 bases and the J gene end by 9 bases; junction bases not matched to a gene: 4. The CDR3 totals 13 residues. From germline, CDR1 is MNHEY and CDR2 SMNVEV (reference sequence).

This chain uses TRBV27 with TRBJ2-1, with 8 bases matching TRBD2. Sample: CD8+ T cells from PBMCs. This receptor was identified in a human donor with Susac syndrome. CDR3: CASSFGAGGEQFF. The CDR3 DNA follows: TGTGCCAGCAGTTTTGGGGCGGGGGGTGAGCAGTTCTTC.